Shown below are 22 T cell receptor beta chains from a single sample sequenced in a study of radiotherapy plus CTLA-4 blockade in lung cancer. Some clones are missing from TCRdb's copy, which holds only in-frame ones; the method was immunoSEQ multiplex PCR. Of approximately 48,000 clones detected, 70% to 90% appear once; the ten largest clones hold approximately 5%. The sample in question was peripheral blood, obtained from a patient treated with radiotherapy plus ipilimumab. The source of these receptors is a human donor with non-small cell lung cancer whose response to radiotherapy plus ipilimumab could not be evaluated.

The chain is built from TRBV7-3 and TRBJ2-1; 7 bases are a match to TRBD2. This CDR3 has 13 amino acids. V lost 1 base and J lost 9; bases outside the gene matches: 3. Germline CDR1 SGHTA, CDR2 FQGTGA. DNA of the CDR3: TGTGCCAGCAGCTTAAACGCGGGAGTTGAGCAGTTCTTC. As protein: CASSLNAGVEQFF.

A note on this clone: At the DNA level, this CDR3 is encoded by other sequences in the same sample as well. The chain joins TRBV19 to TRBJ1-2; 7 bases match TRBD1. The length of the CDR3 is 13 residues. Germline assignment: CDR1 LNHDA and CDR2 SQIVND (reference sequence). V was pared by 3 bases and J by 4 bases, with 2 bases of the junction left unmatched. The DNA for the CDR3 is TGTGCCAGTAGTATGGGACAGTCCTATGGCTACACCTTC. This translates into CASSMGQSYGYTF.

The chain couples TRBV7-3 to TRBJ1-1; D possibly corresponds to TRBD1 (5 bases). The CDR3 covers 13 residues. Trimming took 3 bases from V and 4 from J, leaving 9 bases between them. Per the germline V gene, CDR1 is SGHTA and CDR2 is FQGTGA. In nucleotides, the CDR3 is TGTGCCAGCAGCTTTCAGGGTTCCACTGAAGCTTTCTTT. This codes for CASSFQGSTEAFF.

Written as DNA, the CDR3 is TGCGCCAGCAGCGGGGGGGGACTAGCGACCAATGAGCAGTTCTTC. Amino acids: CASSGGGLATNEQFF. The genes are TRBV5-1 and TRBJ2-1, with 10 bases that match TRBD2. Trimming at V came to 4 bases and at J to 6 bases, leaving 7 bases not matched to a gene. Germline-derived CDR1 and CDR2 are SGHRS and YFSETQ. This CDR3 contains 15 residues.

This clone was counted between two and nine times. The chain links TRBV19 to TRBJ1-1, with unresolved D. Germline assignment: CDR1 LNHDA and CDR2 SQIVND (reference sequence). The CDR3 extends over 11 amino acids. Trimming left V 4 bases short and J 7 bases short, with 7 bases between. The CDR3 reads CASSTGIEAFF. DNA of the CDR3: TGTGCCAGTAGTACGGGGATTGAAGCTTTCTTT.

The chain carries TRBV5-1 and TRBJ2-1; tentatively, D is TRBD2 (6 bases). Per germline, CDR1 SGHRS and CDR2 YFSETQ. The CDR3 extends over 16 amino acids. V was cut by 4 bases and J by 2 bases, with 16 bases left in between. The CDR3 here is CASSLLSGGTYNEQFF. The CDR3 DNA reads TGCGCCAGCAGCCTCCTTAGCGGAGGGACCTACAATGAGCAGTTCTTC.

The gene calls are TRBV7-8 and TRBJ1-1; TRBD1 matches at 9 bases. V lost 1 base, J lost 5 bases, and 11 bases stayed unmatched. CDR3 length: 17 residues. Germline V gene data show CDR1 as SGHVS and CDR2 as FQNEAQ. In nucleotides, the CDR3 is TGTGCCAGCAGCTTAGGTGGGGACAGGGAGGCCCTAACTGAAGCTTTCTTT. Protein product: CASSLGGDREALTEAFF. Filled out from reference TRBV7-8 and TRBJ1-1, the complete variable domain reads GAGVSQSPRYKVAKRGQDVALRCDPISGHVSLFWYQQALGQGPEFLTYFQNEAQLDKSGLPSDRFFAERPEGSVSTLKIQRTQQEDSAVYLCASSLGGDREALTEAFFGQGTRLTVV.

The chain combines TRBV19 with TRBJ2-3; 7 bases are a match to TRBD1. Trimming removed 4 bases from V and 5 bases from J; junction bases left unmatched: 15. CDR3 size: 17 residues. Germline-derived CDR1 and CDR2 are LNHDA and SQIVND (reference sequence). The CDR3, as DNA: TGTGCCAGTAGTACTCTTTGGGACAGAGAAGGTAAAGATACGCAGTATTTT. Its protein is CASSTLWDREGKDTQYF.

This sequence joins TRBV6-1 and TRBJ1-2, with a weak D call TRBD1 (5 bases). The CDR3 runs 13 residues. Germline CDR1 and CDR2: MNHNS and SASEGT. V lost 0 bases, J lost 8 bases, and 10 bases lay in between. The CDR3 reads CASSEAQAGGYTF. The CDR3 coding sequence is TGTGCCAGCAGTGAAGCGCAGGCAGGGGGCTACACCTTC.

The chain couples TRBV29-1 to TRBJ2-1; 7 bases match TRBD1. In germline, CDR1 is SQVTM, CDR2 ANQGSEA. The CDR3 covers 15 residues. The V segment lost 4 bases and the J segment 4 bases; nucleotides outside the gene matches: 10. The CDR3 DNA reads TGCAGCGTTGCCCACCGGGACAGACGATACAATGAGCAGTTCTTC. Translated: CSVAHRDRRYNEQFF.

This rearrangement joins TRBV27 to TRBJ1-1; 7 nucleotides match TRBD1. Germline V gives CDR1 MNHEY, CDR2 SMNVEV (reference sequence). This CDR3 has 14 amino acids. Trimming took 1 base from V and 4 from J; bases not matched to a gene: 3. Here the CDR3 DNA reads TGTGCCAGCAGTTTATTTAGGGGGCCCACTGAAGCTTTCTTT. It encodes CASSLFRGPTEAFF.

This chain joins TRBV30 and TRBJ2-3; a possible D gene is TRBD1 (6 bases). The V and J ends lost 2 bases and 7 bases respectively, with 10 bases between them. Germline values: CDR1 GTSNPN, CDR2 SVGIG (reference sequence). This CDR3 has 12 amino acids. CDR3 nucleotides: TGTGCCTGGAGTACGGACAGAAATACGCAGTATTTT. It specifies CAWSTDRNTQYF. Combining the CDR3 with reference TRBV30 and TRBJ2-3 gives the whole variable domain SQTIHQWPATLVQPVGSPLSLECTVEGTSNPNLYWYRQAAGRGLQLLFYSVGIGQISSEVPQNLSASRPQDRQFILSSKKLLLSDSGFYLCAWSTDRNTQYFGPGTRLTVL.

CDR3 in DNA: TGTGCCAGCAGCTTCGGGCCAGCGGGAGTGGGAGAGACCCAGTACTTC. Its translation is CASSFGPAGVGETQYF. The chain uses TRBV7-2 and TRBJ2-5; 8 bases match TRBD2. V gave up 3 bases and J gave up 4 bases; unmatched junction bases: 10. This CDR3 has 16 amino acids. Germline V gene data show CDR1 as SGHTA and CDR2 as FQGNSA.

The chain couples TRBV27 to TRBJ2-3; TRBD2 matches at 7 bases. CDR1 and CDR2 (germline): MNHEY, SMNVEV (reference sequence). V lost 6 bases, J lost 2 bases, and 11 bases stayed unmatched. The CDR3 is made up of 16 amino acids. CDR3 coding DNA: TGTGCCAGCAGGGGGACTAACGGGAGGTACACAGATACGCAGTATTTT. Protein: CASRGTNGRYTDTQYF.

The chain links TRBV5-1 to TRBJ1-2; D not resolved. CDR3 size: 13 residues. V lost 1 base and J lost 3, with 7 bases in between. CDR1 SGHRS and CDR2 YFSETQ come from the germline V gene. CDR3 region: CASSLSGDYGYTF. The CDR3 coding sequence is TGCGCCAGCAGCTTGAGCGGGGACTATGGCTACACCTTC.

CDR3 residues: CASSDPSGRPTSSDTF. As DNA, the CDR3 is TGTGCCAGCAGCGACCCTAGCGGTCGGCCGACGTCGAGTGACACCTTC. This rearrangement joins TRBV9 to TRBJ1-2; D gene uncertain. CDR3 length: 16 amino acids. Germline lookup yields CDR1 SGDLS and CDR2 YYNGEE. V lost 3 bases, J lost 12 bases, and 27 bases lay in between.

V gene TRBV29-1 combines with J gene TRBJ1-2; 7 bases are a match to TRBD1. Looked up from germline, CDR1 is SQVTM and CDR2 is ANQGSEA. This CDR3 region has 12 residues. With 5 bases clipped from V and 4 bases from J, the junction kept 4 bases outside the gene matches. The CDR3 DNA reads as TGCAGCGTTCAGGAGGGGGCCTATGGCTACACCTTC. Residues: CSVQEGAYGYTF.

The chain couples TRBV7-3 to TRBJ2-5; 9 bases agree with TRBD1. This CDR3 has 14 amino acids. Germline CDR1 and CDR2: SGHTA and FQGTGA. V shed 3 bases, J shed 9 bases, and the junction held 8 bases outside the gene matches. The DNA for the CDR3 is TGTGCCAGCAGCTTGACAGGGGGAATGGAGGCCCAGTACTTC. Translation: CASSLTGGMEAQYF.

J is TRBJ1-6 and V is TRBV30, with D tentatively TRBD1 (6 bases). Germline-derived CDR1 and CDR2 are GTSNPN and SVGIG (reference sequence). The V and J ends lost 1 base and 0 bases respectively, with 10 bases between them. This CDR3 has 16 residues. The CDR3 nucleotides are TGTGCCTGGAGTGGACAGGACCGCTCCTATAATTCACCCCTCCACTTT. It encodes CAWSGQDRSYNSPLHF.

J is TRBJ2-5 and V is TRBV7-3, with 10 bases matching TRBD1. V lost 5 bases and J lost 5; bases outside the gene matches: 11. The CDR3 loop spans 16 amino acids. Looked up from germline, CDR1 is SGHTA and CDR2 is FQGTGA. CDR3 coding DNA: TGTGCCAGCAGCCGCTCGGGGACAGGGGTACAGGAGACCCAGTACTTC. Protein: CASSRSGTGVQETQYF.

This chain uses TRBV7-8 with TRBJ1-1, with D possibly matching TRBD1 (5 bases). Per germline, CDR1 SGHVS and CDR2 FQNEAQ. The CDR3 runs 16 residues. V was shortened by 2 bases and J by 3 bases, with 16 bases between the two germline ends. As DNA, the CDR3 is TGTGCCAGCAGCTTATGGCGGGGGATCGGGGACACTGAAGCTTTCTTT. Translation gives CASSLWRGIGDTEAFF.

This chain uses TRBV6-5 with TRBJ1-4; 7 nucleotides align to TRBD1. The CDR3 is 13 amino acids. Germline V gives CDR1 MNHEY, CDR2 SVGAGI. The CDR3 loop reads CANDRVQGEKLFF. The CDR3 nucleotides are TGTGCTAACGACAGGGTTCAGGGGGAAAAACTGTTTTTT.